This TCR beta chain was sequenced for a study of response to subunit inactivated influenza vaccine. Each CDR3 protein gets one entry after TCRdb re-called the RT-PCR reads with MiXCR. Of a few hundred thousand distinct CDR3 sequences in the sample, roughly 22% are singletons; the top ten hold around 9.6%. The study, taken as a whole, reports: The authors suggested that few new T cells are recruited per seasonal influenza vaccination.

V shed 0 bases and J shed 0 bases, with 9 bases lying between them. The CDR3 sequence is 16 residues long. The germline gives CDR1 MNHEY, CDR2 SVGAGI. This clonotype has just a few counts. Its antigen is currently unknown. The chain combines TRBV6-5 with TRBJ1-3, with D unresolved. The sample consisted of PBMCs from blood, taken less than 22 months after vaccination. The clonotype comes from a man between 50 and 70 years old who received an inactivated influenza vaccine. CDR3 DNA sequence: TGTGCCAGCAGTTACTCGACGAGTAACTCTGGAAACACCATATATTTT. Its translation is CASSYSTSNSGNTIYF.